The clone carrying this T cell receptor beta chain was observed many times. This sample was taken from a study of read filtering for tumor transcriptome and immune sequencing. Study at large: RNA-seq yielded only roughly 80 to 1,400 TCR reads, IR-seq about 4.05 to 11 million.

The CDR3 consists of 15 residues. The V gene end was trimmed by 2 bases and the J gene end by 0 bases; junction bases not matched to a gene: 3. CDR1 and CDR2 from the germline V gene are LNHDA and SQIVND (reference sequence). From roughly 400 ng of RNA, a library with molecular barcoded alpha/delta and beta/gamma adaptors was made. TCRdb re-analysed the reads in MiXCR, keeping a single row per CDR3 protein. This table holds around 130,000 distinct CDR3 sequences, less than 15% found once. The V call is TRBV19, the J call TRBJ2-7; 8 bases match TRBD2. Sequencing input: a population of CD138-negative cells sorted from bone marrow. This receptor was taken from a donor at least 40 years old with multiple myeloma. Here the CDR3 reads CASSISGGVSYEQYF. The DNA for the CDR3 is TGTGCCAGTAGTATATCGGGAGGGGTCTCCTACGAGCAGTACTTC.